Detailed here is one TCR beta chain. The data are from a study of blood T cell repertoires in COVID-19. Overall study context: Sample material is recorded as cDNA or gDNA derived from T cells, B-cell-depleted T cells, or PBMCs.

Original analysis: Reference gene primer amplification gave estimated nucleated cell counts. Method: immunoSEQ multiplex PCR; TCRdb's copy keeps in-frame clones and lacks some. V, J and clone size were drawn from that table, and D and trimming were deduced from the DNA. Of about 260,000 clones in the sample, around 84% are singletons; the top ten hold under 5%. Germline V CDR1 and CDR2: SGHKS, YYEKEE (reference sequence). The V end was cut by 4 bases, the J end by 4 bases, with 15 bases between. The CDR3 runs 14 residues. The sequence was obtained from a man between 60 and 75 years old with acute or convalescent COVID-19. The sequenced material came from peripheral blood. The genes are TRBV5-5 and TRBJ2-7; the D gene is possibly TRBD1 (5 bases). CDR3: CASSLVRAGYEQYF. The CDR3 region has the DNA TGTGCCAGCAGCCTAGTACGTGCAGGGTACGAGCAGTACTTC.